The 29 T cell receptor beta chains in this list originate from one sample, sequenced in a study of technical replicates of blood from a handful of donors. Assay used: immunoSEQ multiplex PCR; TCRdb lists only in-frame clones, some missing. The sample holds some 70,000 clones, roughly 93% seen once. The specimen was T cells isolated from PBMCs. The source of these receptors is a human donor in good health.

This chain connects TRBV7-2 to TRBJ2-7, with D unresolved. V shed 3 bases and J shed 4 bases, with 13 bases lying between them. Germline loops: CDR1 SGHTA, CDR2 FQGNSA. This CDR3 region has 14 residues. The CDR3 here is CASSFAESEYEQYF. The DNA for the CDR3 is TGTGCCAGCAGCTTTGCGGAGTCGGAGTACGAGCAGTACTTC.

This chain uses TRBV7-8 with TRBJ1-1; D not resolved. Germline lookup yields CDR1 SGHVS and CDR2 FQNEAQ. This CDR3 region has 14 residues. V lost 5 bases to trimming and J lost 2 bases, with 12 bases between them. DNA of the CDR3: TGTGCCAGCAGCATCCTCGGGTCCAACACTGAAGCTTTCTTT. This encodes CASSILGSNTEAFF.

The genes are TRBV28 and TRBJ1-5; TRBD1 agrees at 8 bases. The CDR3 is 14 amino acids. The junction had 3 bases not matched to a gene; V was cut back by 3 bases and J by 5 bases. Germline V CDR1 and CDR2: MDHEN, SYDVKM. Here the CDR3 reads CASSLTGDYQPQHF. The CDR3, as DNA: TGTGCCAGCAGTTTGACAGGGGATTATCAGCCCCAGCATTTT.

The chain is built from TRBV7-6 and TRBJ2-1, with 8 bases that match TRBD2. Losses at the gene ends were 8 bases for V and 9 bases for J; bases not matched to a gene: 15. There are 15 residues in the CDR3. Germline loops: CDR1 SGHVS, CDR2 FNYEAQ. The CDR3 DNA reads TGTGCCAGCGGGGAACACGAGCGGGAGATACCTGAGCAGTTCTTC. Residues: CASGEHEREIPEQFF.

The rearrangement joins TRBV11-3 to TRBJ1-4, with D uncertain. Germline V gene data show CDR1 as SGHNT and CDR2 as YENEEA. The CDR3 runs to 13 residues. Between the trimmed V and J ends, which lost 5 bases and 6 bases, there was a span of 10 bases. The CDR3 is CASSPKPYEKLFF. In DNA form, the CDR3 reads TGTGCCAGCAGCCCAAAGCCTTATGAAAAACTGTTTTTT.

J is TRBJ2-1 and V is TRBV9; D may be TRBD1 (6 bases). Looked up from germline, CDR1 is SGDLS and CDR2 is YYNGEE. V lost 3 bases and J lost 2, with 12 bases in between. This CDR3 has 15 amino acids. In DNA, the CDR3 is TGTGCCAGCAGCGCAACAGGGTATACCTACAATGAGCAGTTCTTC. It specifies CASSATGYTYNEQFF.

The gene calls are TRBV9 and TRBJ2-1, with 7 positions matching TRBD2. This CDR3 is 15 amino acids long. V was clipped by 2 bases and J by 7 bases; unmatched bases: 9. Germline CDR1 and CDR2: SGDLS and YYNGEE. The CDR3 reads CASSVLGTTINEQFF. CDR3 DNA sequence: TGTGCCAGCAGCGTTTTGGGGACTACCATTAATGAGCAGTTCTTC.

V and J are TRBV27 and TRBJ1-5, with 11 nucleotides matching TRBD1. Germline lookup yields CDR1 MNHEY and CDR2 SMNVEV (reference sequence). CDR3 length: 16 residues. The V gene end was trimmed by 5 bases and the J gene end by 5 bases; junction bases not matched to a gene: 8. The CDR3, as DNA: TGTGCCAGCAGTCCCTACGGACAGGGGGCCCATCAGCCCCAGCATTTT. Amino acids: CASSPYGQGAHQPQHF.

The chain combines TRBV10-1 with TRBJ1-1; unclear D gene. Trimming removed 2 bases at V and 1 base at J, with 5 bases between. Germline V gene lookup returns CDR1 WNHNN and CDR2 SYGVQD (reference sequence). This CDR3 is built from 13 residues. The CDR3 nucleotides are TGCGCCAGCAGTGAGGGAGGGAACACTGAAGCTTTCTTT. Protein: CASSEGGNTEAFF.

The chain combines TRBV11-2 with TRBJ2-1, with 7 bases identical to TRBD2. CDR1 and CDR2 (germline): SGHAT, FQNNGV. The CDR3 runs to 17 residues. Unmatched junction bases numbered 7, after V lost 2 bases and J lost 0 bases. The chain's CDR3 is CASSLLAAFYSYNEQFF. In DNA form, the CDR3 reads TGTGCCAGCAGCTTACTAGCGGCATTCTACTCCTACAATGAGCAGTTCTTC.

This clone was detected only a few times. The CDR3 here is CSARESGDSTF. The CDR3 DNA reads TGCAGTGCTAGAGAATCGGGGGACTCCACCTTC. The gene calls are TRBV20-1 and TRBJ1-2; D might be TRBD1 (5 bases). Trimming stripped 0 bases from V and 13 bases from J, with 12 bases between. The length of the CDR3 is 11 residues. The germline V gene has CDR1 DFQATT and CDR2 SNEGSKA (reference sequence).

The chain recombines TRBV6-5 with TRBJ2-7; D is possibly TRBD1 (6 bases). CDR1 and CDR2 from the germline V gene are MNHEY and SVGAGI. This CDR3 region has 14 residues. Trimming removed 6 bases from V and 6 bases from J, with 18 bases in between. CDR3 nucleotide sequence: TGTGCCAGCAGCGGACACAACAGGGCTAGCGAGCAGTACTTC. Its translation is CASSGHNRASEQYF.

J is TRBJ1-2 and V is TRBV5-1, with D unresolved. The germline gives CDR1 SGHRS, CDR2 YFSETQ. With 0 bases removed from V and 1 base from J, the gap between germline ends came to 19 bases. This CDR3 contains 18 residues. CDR3 bases: TGCGCCAGCAGCTTGGTTTTTAGTATACAGAATGTTAACTATGGCTACACCTTC. Amino acid sequence: CASSLVFSIQNVNYGYTF. The complete variable domain, with remaining parts taken from reference TRBV5-1 and TRBJ1-2, reads KAGVTQTPRYLIKTRGQQVTLSCSPISGHRSVSWYQQTPGQGLQFLFEYFSETQRNKGNFPGRFSGRQFSNSRSEMNVSTLELGDSALYLCASSLVFSIQNVNYGYTFGSGTRLTVV.

The CDR3 bases are TGTGCCAGCAGTGCCCGGGACAGGGGATCCAATGAGCAGTTCTTC. It specifies CASSARDRGSNEQFF. The gene calls are TRBV6-4 and TRBJ2-1; 10 bases agree with TRBD1. V gave up 4 bases and J gave up 6 bases; unmatched junction bases: 6. CDR3 length equals 15 residues. The germline V gene has CDR1 MRHNA and CDR2 SNTAGT.

The chain links TRBV6-5 to TRBJ2-7; a weak D match, TRBD2 (6 bases). Looked up from germline, CDR1 is MNHEY and CDR2 is SVGAGI. The CDR3 runs to 14 residues. V lost 5 bases and J 2 bases, leaving 13 bases between the germline ends. This CDR3 reads CASSADYLAYEQYF. CDR3 nucleotides: TGTGCCAGCAGTGCGGACTATCTCGCCTACGAGCAGTACTTC.

The chain links TRBV2 to TRBJ1-1; D perhaps matches TRBD1 (6 bases). Germline CDR1 and CDR2: SNHLY and FYNNEI. The CDR3 has 14 amino acids. Deletions cut 4 bases from V and 7 bases from J, with 16 bases between. CDR3: CASSGRTVAGEAFF. In DNA form, the CDR3 reads TGTGCCAGCAGTGGAAGGACAGTTGCAGGTGAAGCTTTCTTT.

This rearrangement joins TRBV4-3 to TRBJ1-2; no clear D gene. The germline CDR1 and CDR2 sequences are LGHNA and YSLEER. This CDR3 contains 15 residues. The V gene lost 3 bases and the J gene lost 7 bases, with 18 bases spanning the gap. The CDR3 reads CASSHPREIISGYTF. The CDR3, as DNA: TGCGCCAGCAGCCACCCAAGGGAGATCATCTCTGGCTACACCTTC.

The chain couples TRBV5-1 to TRBJ2-2; possibly TRBD1 for D (6 bases). The germline V and J ends were trimmed by 3 bases and 3 bases, with 18 bases remaining between them. The CDR3 runs to 17 residues. Germline V CDR1 and CDR2: SGHRS, YFSETQ. CDR3 protein: CASSWNRDRVDTGELFF. The CDR3 nucleotides read TGCGCCAGCAGCTGGAACAGGGATAGGGTCGACACCGGGGAGCTGTTTTTT. Full variable domain (remainder filled in from reference TRBV5-1 and TRBJ2-2): KAGVTQTPRYLIKTRGQQVTLSCSPISGHRSVSWYQQTPGQGLQFLFEYFSETQRNKGNFPGRFSGRQFSNSRSEMNVSTLELGDSALYLCASSWNRDRVDTGELFFGEGSRLTVL.

This clone has only one observation. V usage is TRBV11-2 and J usage is TRBJ1-5; unclear D gene. There are 13 residues in the CDR3. Germline CDR1 SGHAT, CDR2 FQNNGV. V lost 2 bases to trimming and J lost 4 bases, with 6 bases between them. CDR3 in amino acids: CASSLRRNQPQHF. CDR3 DNA sequence: TGTGCCAGCAGCTTAAGGAGGAATCAGCCCCAGCATTTT.

V and J are TRBV29-1 and TRBJ1-4; D perhaps matches TRBD1 (5 bases). V lost 2 bases, J lost 4 bases, and 17 bases lay in between. Germline assignment: CDR1 SQVTM and CDR2 ANQGSEA. There are 16 residues in the CDR3. CDR3 coding DNA: TGCAGCGTTGAAAAGGGTCAGGGTCTGGTTAATGAAAAACTGTTTTTT. Protein sequence: CSVEKGQGLVNEKLFF.

J is TRBJ2-1 and V is TRBV2; tentatively, D is TRBD2 (6 bases). V was cut by 2 bases and J by 8 bases, with 19 bases left in between. CDR1 is SNHLY, CDR2 FYNNEI, per germline. This CDR3 has 16 amino acids. CDR3 nucleotide sequence: TGTGCCAGCAGTGAATTTGTCCCGGAGGGATCGGATGAGCAGTTCTTC. Translation gives CASSEFVPEGSDEQFF.

The V and J genes are TRBV6-1 and TRBJ1-1; D gene unclear. CDR3 length: 15 amino acids. From germline, CDR1 is MNHNS and CDR2 SASEGT. V was clipped by 7 bases and J by 1 base, with 16 bases between them. The DNA of the CDR3 is TGTGCCAGCAAACAGTACTTCACAGAGAACACTGAAGCTTTCTTT. Translated, it gives CASKQYFTENTEAFF.

This chain uses TRBV9 with TRBJ2-3; TRBD2 matches at 10 bases. J gave up 2 bases and V 6 bases, and 9 bases lay outside the gene matches. The germline gives CDR1 SGDLS, CDR2 YYNGEE. CDR3 length equals 16 residues. As DNA, the CDR3 is TGTGCCAGCACCAAAGTACTAGCGGGGAACACAGATACGCAGTATTTT. Protein product: CASTKVLAGNTDTQYF. The entire variable domain, with the rest obtained from reference TRBV9 and TRBJ2-3, is as follows: DSGVTQTPKHLITATGQRVTLRCSPRSGDLSVYWYQQSLDQGLQFLIQYYNGEERAKGNILERFSAQQFPDLHSELNLSSLELGDSALYFCASTKVLAGNTDTQYFGPGTRLTVL.

The V gene is TRBV21-1, the J gene TRBJ2-1; the table's D call TRBD2 went unverified against the DNA. TRBV21-1 is a known pseudogene. The CDR3 totals 15 residues. The CDR3: CASTLAGDPNNEQFF. Here the CDR3 DNA reads TGTGCCAGCACATTGGCGGGAGATCCTAACAATGAGCAGTTCTTC.

V and J are TRBV7-9 and TRBJ2-3; TRBD2 aligns across 7 bases. CDR1 SEHNR and CDR2 FQNEAQ come from the germline V gene (reference sequence). V lost 2 bases to trimming and J lost 1 base; unmatched junction nucleotides: 3. The CDR3 is 15 residues long. CDR3 sequence: CASSLWLAGTDTQYF. The CDR3, as DNA: TGTGCCAGCAGCTTATGGCTAGCGGGCACAGATACGCAGTATTTT. Filled out from reference TRBV7-9 and TRBJ2-3, the complete variable domain reads DTGVSQNPRHKITKRGQNVTFRCDPISEHNRLYWYRQTLGQGPEFLTYFQNEAQLEKSRLLSDRFSAERPKGSFSTLEIQRTEQGDSAMYLCASSLWLAGTDTQYFGPGTRLTVL.

The chain uses TRBV30 and TRBJ1-1; possible D gene TRBD1, 6 bases. Deletions cut 4 bases from V and 4 bases from J, with 25 bases between. CDR3 length: 17 residues. The germline gives CDR1 GTSNPN, CDR2 SVGIG (reference sequence). CDR3 in DNA: TGTGCCTGGATCCTTCAGGGGAACGAGGCTAAGGCCACTGAAGCTTTCTTT. It yields the protein CAWILQGNEAKATEAFF.

This rearrangement joins TRBV2 to TRBJ1-1, with D possibly matching TRBD1 (5 bases). Between the trimmed V and J ends, which lost 3 bases and 4 bases, there was a span of 12 bases. Germline loops: CDR1 SNHLY, CDR2 FYNNEI. The CDR3 is made up of 14 amino acids. In nucleotides, the CDR3 is TGTGCCAGCAGTGAGTGGCAGGGAGGCACTGAAGCTTTCTTT. Translated: CASSEWQGGTEAFF.

This clone was observed a single time. CDR3 DNA: TGTGCCAGTAAGAGAACAGGGAACACCGGGGAGCTGTTTTTT. It encodes CASKRTGNTGELFF. V gene TRBV19 combines with J gene TRBJ2-2, with D possibly matching TRBD1 (5 bases). The CDR3 is made up of 14 amino acids. V dropped 7 bases and J dropped 1 base, with 10 bases sitting between them. Germline CDR1 reads LNHDA; CDR2 reads SQIVND (reference sequence). The whole variable domain, remainder taken from reference TRBV19 and TRBJ2-2, is DGGITQSPKYLFRKEGQNVTLSCEQNLNHDAMYWYRQDPGQGLRLIYYSQIVNDFQKGDIAEGYSVSREKKESFPLTVTSAQKNPTAFYLCASKRTGNTGELFFGEGSRLTVL.

V and J are TRBV29-1 and TRBJ1-2, with 8 bases identical to TRBD1. Germline loops: CDR1 SQVTM, CDR2 ANQGSEA. The CDR3 is made up of 16 amino acids. V was pared by 5 bases and J by 0 bases, with 11 bases of the junction left unmatched. The CDR3 protein is CSVNGDRGQANYGYTF. The CDR3 coding sequence is TGCAGCGTTAACGGCGACAGGGGCCAAGCTAACTATGGCTACACCTTC.